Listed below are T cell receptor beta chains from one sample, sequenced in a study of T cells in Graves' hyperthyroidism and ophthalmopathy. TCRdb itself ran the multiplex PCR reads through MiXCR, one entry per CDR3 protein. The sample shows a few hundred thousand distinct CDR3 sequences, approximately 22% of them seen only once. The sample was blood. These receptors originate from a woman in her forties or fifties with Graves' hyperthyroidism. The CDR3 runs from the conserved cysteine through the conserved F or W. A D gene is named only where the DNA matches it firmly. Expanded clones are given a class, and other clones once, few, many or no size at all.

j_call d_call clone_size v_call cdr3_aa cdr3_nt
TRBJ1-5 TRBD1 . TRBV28 CASRRITGQLLNQPQHF TGTGCCAGCAGACGAATAACGGGACAGCTACTCAATCAGCCCCAGCATTTT
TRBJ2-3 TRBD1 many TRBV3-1 CASSPTGTAGDTQYF TGTGCCAGCAGCCCGACAGGGACCGCAGGGGATACGCAGTATTTT
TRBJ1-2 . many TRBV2 CASMMGSGYGYTF TGTGCCAGCATGATGGGATCAGGCTATGGCTACACCTTC
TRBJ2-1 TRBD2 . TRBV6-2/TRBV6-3 CASSYSTSGASSYNEQFF TGTGCCAGCAGTTACTCGACTAGCGGGGCGAGCTCCTACAATGAGCAGTTCTTC
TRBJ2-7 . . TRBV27 CASSLSRGEQYF TGTGCCAGCAGTTTATCCCGGGGCGAGCAGTACTTC
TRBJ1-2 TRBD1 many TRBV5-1 CASSPPGQGNYGYTF TGCGCCAGTAGTCCTCCGGGACAGGGGAACTATGGCTACACCTTC
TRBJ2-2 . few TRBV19 CATQVRGTLPNTGELFF TGTGCCACTCAGGTTCGGGGGACCCTTCCGAACACCGGGGAGCTGTTTTTT
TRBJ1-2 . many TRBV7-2 CASSPEVGSGYTF TGTGCCAGCAGCCCGGAGGTGGGGTCTGGCTACACCTTC
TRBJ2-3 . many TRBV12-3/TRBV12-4 CASNSEGGTDTQYF TGTGCCAGCAACTCTGAGGGAGGCACAGATACGCAGTATTTT
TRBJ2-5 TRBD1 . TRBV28 CASSLSGQGKETQYF TGTGCCAGCAGTTTATCCGGACAGGGAAAAGAGACCCAGTACTTC
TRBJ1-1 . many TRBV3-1 CASSQVGSEAFF TGTGCCAGCAGCCAAGTTGGCTCTGAAGCTTTCTTT
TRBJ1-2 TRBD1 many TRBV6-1 CASSEAQGATGYTF TGTGCCAGCAGTGAAGCGCAGGGGGCGACTGGCTACACCTTC
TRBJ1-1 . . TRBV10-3 CAIRERTANTEAFF TGTGCCATCAGGGAAAGGACCGCGAACACTGAAGCTTTCTTT
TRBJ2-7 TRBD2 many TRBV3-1 CASSQEAGGGEQYF TGTGCCAGCAGCCAAGAGGCGGGAGGCGGTGAGCAGTACTTC
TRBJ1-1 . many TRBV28 CASRSGVGNMNTEAFF TGTGCCAGCAGGTCAGGGGTTGGGAATATGAACACTGAAGCTTTCTTT
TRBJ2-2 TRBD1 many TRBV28 CASRRTGRTGELFF TGTGCCAGCAGACGGACAGGGCGCACCGGGGAGCTGTTTTTT
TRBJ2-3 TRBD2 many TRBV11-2 CASSPRAGLAGGGTQYF TGTGCCAGCAGCCCCAGGGCCGGGCTAGCGGGAGGTGGTACGCAGTATTTT
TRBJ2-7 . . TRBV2 CASTPSYEQYF TGTGCCAGCACTCCCTCCTACGAGCAGTACTTC
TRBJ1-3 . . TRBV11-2 CASSLDWDRGNTIYF TGTGCCAGCAGCTTAGACTGGGACCGTGGAAACACCATATATTTT
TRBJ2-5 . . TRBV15 CATSRVSATMSQETQYF TGTGCCACCAGCAGAGTGTCGGCAACGATGAGCCAAGAGACCCAGTACTTC
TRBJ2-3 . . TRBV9 CASSVDGLTDTQYF TGTGCCAGCAGCGTAGACGGTCTTACAGATACGCAGTATTTT
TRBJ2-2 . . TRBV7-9 CASSLDPGLGTGNTGELFF TGTGCCAGCAGCTTAGACCCTGGGCTCGGGACGGGGAACACCGGGGAGCTGTTTTTT
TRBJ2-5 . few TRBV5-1 CASSMSALRPRTRIETQYF TGCGCCAGCAGTATGAGCGCCTTGCGTCCCCGCACAAGGATTGAGACCCAGTACTTC
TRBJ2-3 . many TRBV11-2 CASSFPGKGRDTQYF TGTGCCAGCAGCTTCCCGGGGAAAGGTAGAGATACGCAGTATTTT
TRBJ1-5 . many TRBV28 CASSFTALNQPQHF TGTGCCAGCAGTTTTACCGCACTCAATCAGCCCCAGCATTTT
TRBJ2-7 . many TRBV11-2 CASSLSPGPSYEQYF TGTGCCAGCAGCTTATCGCCAGGGCCTTCCTACGAGCAGTACTTC
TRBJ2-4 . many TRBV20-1 CSALGLAKNIQYF TGCAGTGCCTTGGGGCTAGCCAAAAACATTCAGTACTTC
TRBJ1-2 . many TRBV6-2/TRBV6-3 CASSQGTPGYTF TGTGCCAGCAGCCAGGGGACACCTGGCTACACCTTC
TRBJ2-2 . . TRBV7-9 CASSIEAPFNTGELFF TGTGCCAGCAGCATAGAGGCCCCATTTAACACCGGGGAGCTGTTTTTT
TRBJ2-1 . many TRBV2 CASSVPRGGYNEQFF TGTGCCAGCAGTGTGCCCAGGGGGGGCTACAATGAGCAGTTCTTC
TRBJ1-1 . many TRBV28 CASSPSTRGLNTEAFF TGTGCCAGCAGTCCATCAACGAGGGGCCTGAACACTGAAGCTTTCTTT
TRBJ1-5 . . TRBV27 CASSEYSDQPQHF TGTGCCAGCAGTGAGTACAGCGATCAGCCCCAGCATTTT
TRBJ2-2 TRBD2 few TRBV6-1 CASSGTSGSFHLTGELFF TGTGCCAGCAGTGGTACTAGCGGGAGCTTCCATTTAACCGGGGAGCTGTTTTTT
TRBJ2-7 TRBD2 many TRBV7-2 CASRFSGRTYEQYF TGTGCCAGCAGATTTAGCGGGAGGACCTACGAGCAGTACTTC
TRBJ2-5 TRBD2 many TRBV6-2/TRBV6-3 CASSYSAGTSGGPYQETQYF TGTGCCAGCAGTTACTCCGCCGGGACTAGCGGGGGTCCCTACCAAGAGACCCAGTACTTC
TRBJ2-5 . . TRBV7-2 CASSYRQETQYF TGTGCCAGCAGCTATAGACAAGAGACCCAGTACTTC
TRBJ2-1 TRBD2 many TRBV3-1 CASSQVSGGAGEQFF TGTGCCAGCAGCCAAGTTAGCGGGGGGGCAGGGGAGCAGTTCTTC
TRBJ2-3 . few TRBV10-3 CAISESRQLTDTQYF TGTGCCATCAGTGAGTCGAGGCAGCTCACAGATACGCAGTATTTT
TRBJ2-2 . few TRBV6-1 CASYPNTGELFF TGTGCCAGTTACCCGAACACCGGGGAGCTGTTTTTT
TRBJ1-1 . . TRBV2 CASSEALTNTEAFF TGTGCCAGCAGTGAAGCGCTTACGAACACTGAAGCTTTCTTT
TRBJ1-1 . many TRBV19 CASSIGWGQETEAFF TGTGCCAGTAGTATAGGTTGGGGGCAGGAGACTGAAGCTTTCTTT
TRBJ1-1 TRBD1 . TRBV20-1 CSASDTGGSNTEAFF TGCAGTGCTAGTGATACAGGGGGCTCGAACACTGAAGCTTTCTTT
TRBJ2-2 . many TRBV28 CASSLSGTDTGELFF TGTGCCAGCAGTTTATCTGGGACCGACACCGGGGAGCTGTTTTTT
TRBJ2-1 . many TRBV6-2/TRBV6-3 CASTPTGNEQFF TGTGCCAGCACGCCTACCGGCAATGAGCAGTTCTTC
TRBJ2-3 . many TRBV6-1 CASHGDPRNTDTQYF TGTGCCAGCCATGGGGATCCCCGGAACACAGATACGCAGTATTTT
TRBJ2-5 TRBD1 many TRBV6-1 CASRGTGKQETQYF TGTGCCAGCAGAGGGACAGGGAAACAAGAGACCCAGTACTTC
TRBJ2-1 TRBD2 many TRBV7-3 CASSRHPSGNINEQFF TGTGCCAGCAGTCGACATCCTAGCGGGAATATTAATGAGCAGTTCTTC
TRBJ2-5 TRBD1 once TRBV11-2 CASSSEGQGWTQYF TGTGCCAGCAGCTCAGAGGGACAGGGGTGGACCCAGTACTTC
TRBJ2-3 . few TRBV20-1 CSAETENRADTQYF TGCAGTGCCGAAACGGAGAACCGTGCAGATACGCAGTATTTT
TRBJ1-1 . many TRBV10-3 CAISASGQMNTEAFF TGTGCCATCAGTGCGAGTGGGCAGATGAACACTGAAGCTTTCTTT
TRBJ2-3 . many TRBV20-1 CSASGTPSTDTQYF TGCAGTGCTTCCGGGACCCCCAGCACAGATACGCAGTATTTT
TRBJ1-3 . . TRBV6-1 CASSRPGHSGNTIYF TGTGCCAGCAGTCGGCCAGGACACTCTGGAAACACCATATATTTT